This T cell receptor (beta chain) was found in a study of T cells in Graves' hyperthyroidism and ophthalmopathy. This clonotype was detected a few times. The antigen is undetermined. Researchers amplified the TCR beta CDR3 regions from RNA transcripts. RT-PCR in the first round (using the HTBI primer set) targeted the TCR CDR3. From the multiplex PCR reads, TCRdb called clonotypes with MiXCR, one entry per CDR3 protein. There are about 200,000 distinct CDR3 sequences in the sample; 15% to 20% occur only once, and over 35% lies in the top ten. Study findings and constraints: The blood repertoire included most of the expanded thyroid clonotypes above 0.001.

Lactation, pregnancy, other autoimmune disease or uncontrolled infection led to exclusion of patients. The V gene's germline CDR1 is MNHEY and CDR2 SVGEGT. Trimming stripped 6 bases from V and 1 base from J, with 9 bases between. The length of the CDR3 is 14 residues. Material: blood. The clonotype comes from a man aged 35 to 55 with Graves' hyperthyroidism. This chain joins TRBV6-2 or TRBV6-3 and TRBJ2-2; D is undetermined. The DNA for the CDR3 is TGTGCCAGCAGATCGTCCAGGAACACCGGGGAGCTGTTTTTT. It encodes CASRSSRNTGELFF.